One T cell receptor beta chain is described in this entry. What antigen it recognizes has not been identified. Per-nucleotide qualities are absent, and no much larger clonotype sits a single base away. Amplification of TCR beta CDR3 regions was carried out from RNA transcripts. A first-round RT-PCR of the TCR CDR3 used the HTBI primer set with the Qiagen OneStep RT-PCR kit. The libraries were constructed in a second round of multiplex PCR and then size-selected and purified. Paired-end sequencing of the libraries was performed with 100 bp reads on an Illumina HiSeq2000. As for how the authors treated the data: Raw data were processed with SOAPnuke, discarding reads with adapters, uncalled bases, mean Phred below 15, or no exact constant-primer or identifier match. High-quality paired reads were merged with COPE v1.2.5, and unique nucleotide sequences were defined as clonotypes. Clonotypes were aligned to IMGT TRBV, TRBD and TRBJ reference segments using MiTCR v1.1. Analysis was restricted to V-J combinations with a frequency above 0.0001, which covered approximately 99% of repertoires. The TCS score was defined as F50 (clonal expansion) divided by E x V (chaos), with BLOSUM62-based TCRdist calculated between CDR3 peptides within each V-J. Welch's t-statistics and random forest reduced 500 to 650 V-J features to under 15, which were used in a naive Bayes classifier (R e1071). TCRdb ran its own pipeline on the public reads, namely fastp trimming at Q25 and MiXCR clone calling, and kept in-frame beta chains. Identical CDR3 protein sequences are pooled into one entry, listed with their most common genes and DNA. The V and J calls follow TCRdb's processing rather than the paper's. The table for this sample lists hundreds of thousands of distinct CDR3 sequences; over 12% of them were counted only once. The top ten clones comprise approximately 13% of the sample.

In the ophthalmopathy patients, disease was moderately to severely active, with a Clinical Activity Score of 3 or more, a NOSPECS grade of 4 or more, and a duration of less than 3 months. Any patient with an uncontrolled infection, another autoimmune disease, pregnancy or lactation was excluded. Clinical symptoms, serum thyroxine and TRAb, thyroid ultrasound, and orbital computed tomography formed the basis for the diagnoses. PBMCs were separated from roughly 10 ml of fresh peripheral blood using Ficoll-Paque density gradient centrifugation. Trizol reagent was used to extract total RNA, and RNA quality was then checked on an Agilent 2100 Bioanalyzer. This sample was taken from a study of T cells in Graves' hyperthyroidism and ophthalmopathy (dated by TCRdb to the late 2010s). Notes on the research overall: Peripheral blood samples were taken at initial diagnosis, before any treatment was given. To identify distinguishing TCR V-J signatures, a discovery cohort of around 98 patients was used, comprising 40 to 45 with Graves' ophthalmopathy and some 60 with stable Graves' hyperthyroidism. After blood sampling, hyperthyroidism patients were treated with methimazole at a starting dose of 30 mg daily, and ophthalmopathy patients were treated with high-dose intravenous methylprednisolone. Prospective prediction of ophthalmopathy was tested in an independent validation cohort of approximately 19 hyperthyroidism patients and around 16 patients who later progressed to ophthalmopathy. Thyroid tissue and blood T-cell repertoires from several Graves' hyperthyroidism patients were also compared in the study. The paper describes TCR Vbeta CDR3 sequencing of 135 peripheral blood samples, made up of some 42 ophthalmopathy patients, 70 to 75 hyperthyroidism patients and 17 progressor patients. The approximately 100 discovery patients were divided at random into training and test sets in a 7:3 ratio. General study outcomes and caveats: Most expanded thyroid clonotypes (frequency above 0.001) were also found in blood, which suggests that blood repertoires may mirror thyroid immune responses. Sample size was not statistically predetermined, and blinding of investigators to group allocation was not performed. During validation, the model predicted progression to ophthalmopathy a median of approximately 6 months ahead of onset, with almost 71% sensitivity and about 72% specificity. A 13 V-J signature model separated ophthalmopathy from stable hyperthyroidism, with 87.88% sensitivity and roughly 82% specificity in cross-validation and 80%/75% in testing.

Inclusive of the bounding cysteine and phenylalanine, the CDR3 is 13 residues long. The kept DNA is CDR3 alone, 39 bases in frame from the first base. Per the germline V gene, WSHSY is the CDR1 and SAAADI is the CDR2. The junction shows trimming of 4 bases on V and 5 bases on J, plus 8 bases between the germline ends. Input material: blood. The chain joins TRBV10-2 to TRBJ1-4; the D gene is unclear. This receptor was taken from a man younger than 35 with Graves' ophthalmopathy. The CDR3 loop reads CASSGQSNEKLFF. In nucleotides, the sequence is TGCGCCAGCAGTGGGCAAAGCAATGAAAAACTGTTTTTT.